These T cell receptor beta chains were read from a single sample in a study of cytomegalovirus exposure and HLA in healthy donors. Clones were read by immunoSEQ multiplex PCR, and TCRdb kept only the in-frame ones, dropping some. Counted here are about 160,000 clones, approximately 77% occurring once; the ten biggest clones make up about 3.8%. Sequenced material: PBMCs. These TCRs come from a man aged 30 to 39 in good health and CMV-seropositive. Each CDR3 is given with its conserved first and last residue.

v_call | cdr3_aa
TRBV12-5 | CASGLIGFSYEQYF
TRBV5-1 | CASSPDGVYSNQPQHF
TRBV5-5 | CASSLVQGRGSYEQYF
TRBV11-2 | CASSFGQGREKLFF
TRBV11-1 | CASSSNLYAEQYF
TRBV9 | CASSPPGIYEQYF
TRBV9 | CASSVAGLAGDTGELFF
TRBV27 | CASSTGQGDSFQPQHF
TRBV2 | CASSARGGNTEAFF
TRBV6-6 | CASSSQTEDEKLFF
TRBV5-1 | CASSLVLAGGHADTQYF
TRBV29-1 | CSVGGEGQPQHF
TRBV18 | CASSNDLAGGLNEQFF
TRBV7-3 | CASSPTLAGYTDTQYF
TRBV15 | CATSTGPKTKDTEAFF
TRBV29-1 | CSVRTGYSPLHF
TRBV25-1 | CASNDDRTYEQYF
TRBV2 | CASSTGTGETQYF
TRBV6-6 | CAIRTGESYEQYF
TRBV12-5 | CASEQDRTYEQYF
TRBV5-4 | CASSLPGGRRTDTQYF
TRBV25-1 | CASSEIIAGGGADTQYF
TRBV5-5 | CASSLDFFDRALETQYF
TRBV27 | CASSLASGGLLGSYEQYF
TRBV5-4 | CASSSASGGIDTQYF
TRBV29-1 | CSICGGTGHEKLFF
TRBV6-6 | CASSRDTTEAFF
TRBV29-1 | CSVGVPTVGEKLFF
TRBV4-3 | CASITRTSGGRTITDTQYF
TRBV29-1 | CSVHILRDLPKNTEAFF
TRBV28 | CASSLTGGYQPQHF
TRBV5-1 | CASSREPGVTDTQYF
TRBV13 | CASSLSTWSYEQYF
TRBV30 | CAWCWAGTYNEQFF
TRBV10-3 | CAISDRGGSYNEQFF
TRBV7-2 | CASSLSGGAYNEQFF
TRBV6-4 | CASSDGDSGGADTQYF
TRBV7-9 | CASSYHGGAGEQYF
TRBV6-4 | CASSPGGHSGANVLTF
TRBV2 | CASSIAEQYF
TRBV7-9 | CASSLTSGAYEQYF
TRBV2 | CASSTSYEQYF
TRBV27 | CASTNTRNIQYF
TRBV5-4 | CASSEADRADYEQYF
TRBV5-1 | CASSLLAGADTQYF
TRBV7-9 | CASSSTGTAIQETQYF
TRBV30 | CAWSVQGDSPLHF
TRBV6-4 | CASSTSANTGELFF
TRBV13 | CASSGLTAGTSNYGYTF
TRBV5-4 | CASSLSSQLPYEQYF
TRBV2 | CASSESSEKLFF
TRBV7-2 | CASSSYGETQYF